These T cell receptor beta chains were read from a single sample in a study of blood T cell repertoires in COVID-19. TCRdb's table, derived via immunoSEQ multiplex PCR, lists solely in-frame clones and lacks some. The sample records roughly 310,000 clones, approximately 90% being singletons. Source material: peripheral blood. The receptors stem from a woman between 45 and 65 years old with active or convalescent COVID-19. Both conserved end residues are part of each CDR3. Fields, in order: CDR3 DNA, CDR3 protein, clone size, V gene, J gene, CDR3 length, D gene. A D gene is named only where the DNA matches it firmly. Clone size, where shown, is once, few, many, or a class for clones that have expanded.

TGCGCCAGCAGCTTTACCGGGACACTGAACACTGAAGCTTTCTTT	CASSFTGTLNTEAFF	.	TRBV5-1	TRBJ1-1	15	.
TGTGCCAGCAGCCAAGGCTTGGTGCGGGGGGCGTCTCCCGTCGAGACCCAGTACTTC	CASSQGLVRGASPVETQYF	.	TRBV4-2	TRBJ2-5	19	TRBD2
TGTGCCAGCAGTTTACGGGTAAACACTGAAGCTTTCTTT	CASSLRVNTEAFF	.	TRBV6-2/TRBV6-3	TRBJ1-1	13	.
TGTGCCAGCAGCCCTTTGGGGACAGGGTGGGGCTACTATGGCTACACCTTC	CASSPLGTGWGYYGYTF	.	TRBV4-2	TRBJ1-2	17	TRBD1
TGTGCCAGCAGCCAAGTGACAGGGGTTGTCACTGAAGCTTTCTTT	CASSQVTGVVTEAFF	.	TRBV3-1/TRBV3-2	TRBJ1-1	15	TRBD1
TGTGCCAGCAGTTACGAACGGAGGACAGATACGCAGTATTTT	CASSYERRTDTQYF	.	TRBV6-6	TRBJ2-3	14	.
TGCAGCGTTGAGCCTGACAGGTACACTGAAGCTTTCTTT	CSVEPDRYTEAFF	.	TRBV29-1	TRBJ1-1	13	.
TGTGCCAGCAGTTTCCGCGGGGGGGAGACCCAGTACTTC	CASSFRGGETQYF	.	TRBV12-3/TRBV12-4	TRBJ2-5	13	TRBD2
TGTGCCAGCTCACCACTGATGAGAGGAAACACCATATATTTT	CASSPLMRGNTIYF	few	TRBV18	TRBJ1-3	14	.
TGTGCCAGCAGCGTAGGGACTAGCGGCAATGAGCAGTTCTTC	CASSVGTSGNEQFF	.	TRBV9	TRBJ2-1	14	TRBD2
TGTGCCAGCAAACCCTCGGGGGCGAACACCGGGGAGCTGTTTTTT	CASKPSGANTGELFF	.	TRBV7-9	TRBJ2-2	15	.
TGTGCCAGTAGTGCAGGGGGCTTAAATCAGCCCCAGCATTTT	CASSAGGLNQPQHF	.	TRBV19	TRBJ1-5	14	TRBD1
TGTGCCAGCAGCCAAACAGGGGCCCTGCGGACTGAAGCTTTCTTT	CASSQTGALRTEAFF	.	TRBV3-1/TRBV3-2	TRBJ1-1	15	TRBD1
TGTGCCAGTAGTTCGATAGCGGGGACTAGCACAGATACGCAGTATTTT	CASSSIAGTSTDTQYF	once	TRBV19	TRBJ2-3	16	TRBD2
TGTGCCAGCAGTTACGCTAGCGGGGGGGGCTTGGAGACCCAGTACTTC	CASSYASGGGLETQYF	.	TRBV6-6	TRBJ2-5	16	TRBD2
TGTGCCAGCAGCTTACCCGGGACAGGGGGCGATCAGCCCCAGCATTTT	CASSLPGTGGDQPQHF	.	TRBV14	TRBJ1-5	16	TRBD1
TGTGCCAGCAGCTTAGATAACAGGGGCGGAGGAAACACCATATATTTT	CASSLDNRGGGNTIYF	.	TRBV7-8	TRBJ1-3	16	TRBD1
TGTGCCAGCAGCTTCCGGGACAGGGGGCGGAATGAGCAGTTCTTC	CASSFRDRGRNEQFF	.	TRBV7-9	TRBJ2-1	15	TRBD1
TGTGCCAGCAGCTTAGGCGAGGGCGAGCAGTTCTTC	CASSLGEGEQFF	.	TRBV11-3	TRBJ2-1	12	.
TGCGCCAGCAGCTTTAATCCGGCGGGGAACACCGGGGAGCTGTTTTTT	CASSFNPAGNTGELFF	.	TRBV5-1	TRBJ2-2	16	.
TGTGCCAGCAGTGTACAGGGGGCAGTTCGGTGGAACACCATATATTTT	CASSVQGAVRWNTIYF	.	TRBV28	TRBJ1-3	16	TRBD1
TGTGCCAGCAGCCCAGACAGGAGCTCTGGAAACACCATATATTTT	CASSPDRSSGNTIYF	.	TRBV7-8	TRBJ1-3	15	.
TGCGCCAGCAGCTACGTCCAGAAAGAGACCCAGTACTTC	CASSYVQKETQYF	.	TRBV5-1	TRBJ2-5	13	.
TGTGCCAGCAGTCTCGGAGATACGCAGTATTTT	CASSLGDTQYF	.	TRBV28	TRBJ2-3	11	.
TGTGCCAGCAGTCTGGGACAGGGGGCGCGAGGCTACACCTTC	CASSLGQGARGYTF	.	TRBV2	TRBJ1-2	14	TRBD1
TGCGCCAGCAGCCAAGTGACAGGGATTTCCTACGAGCAGTACTTC	CASSQVTGISYEQYF	.	TRBV4-1	TRBJ2-7	15	TRBD1
TGTGCCAGCAGCGGACCGACTAGCGAAACTTACAATGAGCAGTTCTTC	CASSGPTSETYNEQFF	once	TRBV9	TRBJ2-1	16	TRBD2
TGCGCCAGCAGCTTGGACCGGGGATCCTACAATGAGCAGTTCTTC	CASSLDRGSYNEQFF	.	TRBV5-1	TRBJ2-1	15	.
TGTGCCAGCAGTCTAACGAGGTCTGGCCCTCTCCGAACGGCGACAGATACGCAGTATTTT	CASSLTRSGPLRTATDTQYF	once	TRBV6-2/TRBV6-3	TRBJ2-3	20	.
TGTGCCAGCAGTCCGCTCAGGGGAACCGGGGAGCTGTTTTTT	CASSPLRGTGELFF	once	TRBV6-6	TRBJ2-2	14	.
TGTGCCATCAGTGAGTCGACACTAGCGGGGGTAATCTACGAGCAGTACTTC	CAISESTLAGVIYEQYF	.	TRBV10-3	TRBJ2-7	17	TRBD2